One sample yielded the 20 T cell receptor beta chains listed below, sequenced in a study of blood T cell repertoires in COVID-19. Sequencing used immunoSEQ multiplex PCR; TCRdb keeps in-frame clones, though not all of them. The sample comprises 90,000 to 150,000 clones, under 90% of which are singletons, and about 3.9% rests with the top ten. The sequenced sample consisted of peripheral blood. The receptors derive from a man between 60 and 75 years old with acute or convalescent COVID-19.

J is TRBJ2-7 and V is TRBV12-3 or TRBV12-4; 7 bases agree with TRBD1. CDR3 length equals 13 residues. J gave up 5 bases and V 2 bases, and 3 bases lay outside the gene matches. In nucleotides, the CDR3 is TGTGCCAGCAGTTTAACAGGGGAGAACGAGCAGTACTTC. Amino acid sequence: CASSLTGENEQYF.

The rearrangement joins TRBV7-2 to TRBJ2-2; the match to TRBD1 covers 9 bases. Germline V CDR1 and CDR2: SGHTA, FQGNSA. The CDR3 spans 18 residues. With V trimmed by 1 base and J by 0 bases, 6 bases remained unmatched. CDR3 amino acids: CASSLVGTGSTNTGELFF. CDR3 nucleotides: TGTGCCAGCAGCTTAGTTGGGACAGGGTCTACGAACACCGGGGAGCTGTTTTTT.

The J gene is TRBJ1-1, the V gene TRBV12-3 or TRBV12-4, with D tentatively TRBD1 (5 bases). This CDR3 comprises 12 residues. Trimming left V 11 bases short and J 5 bases short, with 15 bases between. The CDR3 nucleotides are TGTGCCTGGGCGGGGGAGGGGACTGAAGCTTTCTTT. This sequence encodes CAWAGEGTEAFF.

The chain employs TRBV2 and TRBJ1-2; D gene unclear. The CDR3 spans 10 residues. V was trimmed by 9 bases and J by 7 bases, leaving 9 bases between them. Germline values: CDR1 SNHLY, CDR2 FYNNEI. The CDR3 region has the DNA TGTGCCAGTGAAGCGGCTGGCTACACCTTC. This encodes CASEAAGYTF.

The chain joins TRBV19 to TRBJ1-1; D not resolved. Germline loops: CDR1 LNHDA, CDR2 SQIVND (reference sequence). The V gene lost 1 base and the J gene lost 1 base, with 7 bases spanning the gap. The CDR3 contains 14 residues. The CDR3: CASSIGPGNTEAFF. The CDR3, as DNA: TGTGCCAGTAGTATAGGCCCAGGGAACACTGAAGCTTTCTTT.

The chain joins TRBV7-2 to TRBJ2-5; no clear D gene. Germline lookup yields CDR1 SGHTA and CDR2 FQGNSA. V lost 5 bases to trimming and J lost 1 base, with 5 bases between them. The CDR3 spans 12 residues. In DNA, the CDR3 is TGTGCCAGCAGCGTCATCCAAGAGACCCAGTACTTC. It specifies CASSVIQETQYF. Combining the CDR3 with reference TRBV7-2 and TRBJ2-5 gives the whole variable domain GAGVSQSPSNKVTEKGKDVELRCDPISGHTALYWYRQSLGQGLEFLIYFQGNSAPDKSGLPSDRFSAERTGGSVSTLTIQRTQQEDSAVYLCASSVIQETQYFGPGTRLLVL.

The chain uses TRBV2 and TRBJ2-1; maybe TRBD1 (7 bases). Between the trimmed V and J ends, which lost 6 bases and 5 bases, there was a span of 17 bases. The germline gives CDR1 SNHLY, CDR2 FYNNEI. The CDR3 has 15 residues. Here the CDR3 DNA reads TGTGCCAGCAGCGTGGAGGGGGCAGGTCACAATGAGCAGTTCTTC. Translated, it gives CASSVEGAGHNEQFF.

V usage is TRBV19 and J usage is TRBJ2-7; 7 positions match TRBD1. V was pared by 3 bases and J by 2 bases, with 1 base of the junction left unmatched. The CDR3 runs 13 residues. Per germline, CDR1 LNHDA and CDR2 SQIVND (reference sequence). CDR3 sequence: CASSMGQPYEQYF. The CDR3 coding sequence is TGTGCCAGTAGTATGGGACAGCCCTACGAGCAGTACTTC.

Only one count was recorded for this clone. This rearrangement joins TRBV7-2 to TRBJ2-6, with D tentatively TRBD1 (6 bases). Trimming removed 2 bases at V and 4 bases at J, with 15 bases between. In germline, CDR1 is SGHTA, CDR2 FQGNSA. CDR3 length: 17 amino acids. The CDR3 region has the DNA TGTGCCAGCAGCTTAAGGATGGGGGCATCCGGGGCCAACGTCCTGACTTTC. It yields the protein CASSLRMGASGANVLTF.

The V call is TRBV30, the J call TRBJ2-7; the D gene is possibly TRBD1 (6 bases). V was shortened by 8 bases and J by 3 bases, with 14 bases between the two germline ends. Germline-derived CDR1 and CDR2 are GTSNPN and SVGIG (reference sequence). The CDR3 is made up of 12 amino acids. CDR3 DNA: TGTGCCACCCGGTCAGGGGTCTACGAGCAGTACTTC. It is translated as CATRSGVYEQYF.

Points on this clone: The junction shows a germline mismatch at one end, possibly a read error. V gene TRBV7-7 combines with J gene TRBJ1-4; TRBD1 might be the D (6 bases). CDR3 length equals 18 residues. From germline, CDR1 is SSHAT and CDR2 FNYEAQ (reference sequence). This CDR3 reads CASSHPDRPGKTNEKLFF. The CDR3 DNA reads TGTGCTAGCAGCCACCCGGACAGACCAGGTAAGACTAATGAAAAACTGTTTTTT.

J is TRBJ2-7 and V is TRBV19; 11 bases agree with TRBD2. Germline loops: CDR1 LNHDA, CDR2 SQIVND (reference sequence). V shed 5 bases and J 3 bases; nucleotides not matched to a gene: 6. This CDR3 spans 15 amino acids. CDR3 amino acids: CASSPTTSGIYEQYF. The CDR3, as DNA: TGTGCCAGTAGTCCCACGACTAGCGGGATCTACGAGCAGTACTTC. Full variable domain (remainder filled in from reference TRBV19 and TRBJ2-7): DGGITQSPKYLFRKEGQNVTLSCEQNLNHDAMYWYRQDPGQGLRLIYYSQIVNDFQKGDIAEGYSVSREKKESFPLTVTSAQKNPTAFYLCASSPTTSGIYEQYFGPGTRLTVT.

Details on this clone: Compared with germline, one end of the junction differs, possibly owing to a read error. V gene TRBV7-2 combines with J gene TRBJ2-7; the match to TRBD1 covers 7 bases. This CDR3 is 13 amino acids long. CDR1 and CDR2 (germline): SGHTA, FQGNSA. The CDR3 region is CASSLHSGGMWNF. CDR3 DNA sequence: TGTGCCAGCAGCTTACACTCAGGGGGAATGTGGAACTTC. Drawing the rest from reference TRBV7-2 and TRBJ2-7, the complete variable domain is GAGVSQSPSNKVTEKGKDVELRCDPISGHTALYWYRQSLGQGLEFLIYFQGNSAPDKSGLPSDRFSAERTGGSVSTLTIQRTQQEDSAVYLCASSLHSGGMWNFGPGTRLTVT.

V and J are TRBV7-9 and TRBJ2-7; 9 positions match TRBD1. The CDR3 runs 15 residues. The germline CDR1 and CDR2 sequences are SEHNR and FQNEAQ (reference sequence). J was trimmed by 4 bases and V by 4 bases; bases with no gene match: 8. Here the CDR3 reads CASSSLRDRVYEQYF. The DNA for the CDR3 is TGTGCCAGCAGCTCCTTGAGGGACAGGGTTTACGAGCAGTACTTC.

The V gene is TRBV7-3, the J gene TRBJ2-2, with 10 bases matching TRBD1. V was clipped by 5 bases and J by 5 bases; unmatched bases: 11. Per the germline V gene, CDR1 is SGHTA and CDR2 is FQGTGA. The CDR3 totals 17 residues. CDR3 in amino acids: CASSLSGTGARTGELFF. The CDR3, as DNA: TGTGCCAGCAGCCTAAGCGGGACAGGGGCAAGAACCGGGGAGCTGTTTTTT.

V is TRBV6-5 and J is TRBJ2-7; 13 bases fit TRBD2. Losses at the gene ends were 8 bases for V and 2 bases for J; bases not matched to a gene: 6. The length of the CDR3 is 15 residues. Looked up from germline, CDR1 is MNHEY and CDR2 is SVGAGI. CDR3 DNA: TGTGCCAGCGGGACTAGCGGGACTTTACCCTACGAGCAGTACTTC. Protein: CASGTSGTLPYEQYF.

The rearrangement uses TRBV24-1 and TRBJ2-6, with D hard to call. In germline, CDR1 is KGHDR, CDR2 SFDVKD. V lost 4 bases and J lost 14, with 8 bases in between. The CDR3 covers 11 residues. CDR3: CATSDDSLLTF. The CDR3 DNA reads TGTGCCACCAGTGACGACTCACTCCTGACTTTC.

The chain uses TRBV10-3 and TRBJ2-5; D gene unclear. Trimming cost V 3 bases and J 5 bases, with 10 bases left between them. This CDR3 contains 13 residues. Germline loops: CDR1 ENHRY, CDR2 SYGVKD. CDR3 DNA: TGTGCCATCAGTGAAGAGGAGAGGGAGACCCAGTACTTC. Translating it yields CAISEEERETQYF.

CDR3 DNA sequence: TGTGCCATCAGTGAGTCCACTAGCGGAGCGGGGGATACGCAGTATTTT. Translating gives CAISESTSGAGDTQYF. The chain has TRBV10-3 and TRBJ2-3, with 8 bases fitting TRBD2. The V and J ends lost 0 bases and 6 bases, in that order; junction bases with no gene match: 8. Germline V gene sequence: CDR1 ENHRY, CDR2 SYGVKD. The length of the CDR3 is 16 residues.

The chain employs TRBV29-1 and TRBJ2-3; the match to TRBD1 covers 9 bases. The J segment lost 3 bases and the V segment lost 1 base, leaving 5 bases of the junction unmatched. Germline lookup yields CDR1 SQVTM and CDR2 ANQGSEA. This CDR3 has 15 amino acids. CDR3 sequence: CSVEGPGQGTDTQYF. Written as DNA, the CDR3 is TGCAGCGTTGAAGGACCGGGACAGGGAACAGATACGCAGTATTTT.